Listed below are T cell receptor beta chains from one sample, sequenced in a study of vaccination effects on CD4 cells after COVID-19. Assay: immunoSEQ multiplex PCR; the TCRdb copy retains only in-frame clones and omits some. The data show about 45,000 clones, under 80% seen once. Their cognate antigens are unknown. The source material was CD4+ T cells from PBMCs cultured with a peptide pool, sampled before COVID-19 vaccination. Source of these receptors: a human donor who had a prior SARS-CoV-2 infection. The CDR3 runs from the conserved cysteine through the conserved F or W. D genes are given only for firm matches.

j_call d_call v_call cdr3_aa
TRBJ1-4 TRBD1 TRBV3-1/TRBV3-2 CASSQAWTGGNEKLFF
TRBJ2-5 NA TRBV19 CASSVEGETQYF
TRBJ1-5 NA TRBV28 CASSFAQSSVQPQHF
TRBJ1-3 NA TRBV5-1 CASSLDGGRTGNTIYF
TRBJ1-5 NA TRBV5-1 CASSWFRKLRGGNQPQHF
TRBJ2-5 TRBD2 TRBV10-3 CAITERSGNQETQYF
TRBJ2-7 NA TRBV2 CASSVPLTYEQYF
TRBJ2-5 NA TRBV9 CASSAGSGYQETQYF
TRBJ2-2 NA TRBV2 CASTRPNTGELFF
TRBJ2-3 TRBD2 TRBV7-6 CASSLALVTSGGAEDTQYF
TRBJ1-6 TRBD1 TRBV6-5 CASSYTFPGGSPLHF
TRBJ1-1 TRBD1 TRBV5-3 CARSFSTGGSTEAFF
TRBJ1-2 NA TRBV4-1 CASSQDGRAGTF
TRBJ1-1 NA TRBV4-2 CASSQVNGGATEAFF
TRBJ2-3 TRBD2 TRBV6-1 CASSVRTSGGKEADTQYF
TRBJ2-7 TRBD2 TRBV15 CATSRIVAGDYEQYF
TRBJ2-4 NA TRBV6-1 CASSELDIQYF
TRBJ2-1 NA TRBV3-1/TRBV3-2 CASSRIGLARNEQFF
TRBJ2-3 NA TRBV5-1 CASSLELAGFTDTQYF
TRBJ2-5 NA TRBV29-1 CSVIIRTAQETQYF
TRBJ1-4 TRBD1 TRBV7-9 CASSLDRVYEKLFF
TRBJ2-5 NA TRBV20-1 CSARKETQYF
TRBJ1-2 TRBD1 TRBV30 CAWSRDRPYGYTF
TRBJ2-7 NA TRBV2 CASSERHSISYEQYF
TRBJ2-2 NA TRBV7-9 CASSPRDSGLTGELFF
TRBJ2-5 TRBD2 TRBV5-1 CASSFSGEETQYF
TRBJ2-7 NA TRBV18 CASSPPRIPYEQYF
TRBJ1-5 NA TRBV7-9 CASSRTADSNQPQHF
TRBJ1-2 TRBD1 TRBV5-1 CASSSDRTGGDGYTF
TRBJ2-1 TRBD2 TRBV11-2 CASSLGSSGYYNEQFF
TRBJ1-4 NA TRBV4-3 CASSQGDRAGVNEKLFF
TRBJ1-6 NA TRBV18 CASSPPIDTSPLHF
TRBJ1-2 NA TRBV9 CASSVSRWSGYTF
TRBJ2-2 TRBD2 TRBV24-1 CATSDLPGLATNTGELFF
TRBJ1-1 NA TRBV18 CASSPLVMNTEAFF
TRBJ2-7 TRBD1 TRBV5-6 CASSLVSARGMQYF
TRBJ2-7 TRBD2 TRBV6-5 CASNQRDQDDEQYF
TRBJ2-6 NA TRBV24-1 CATSDFGPASGANVLTF
TRBJ2-7 TRBD1 TRBV6-5 CASRPGTGSYEQYF
TRBJ1-2 NA TRBV7-2 CASSLAEGVGYTF
TRBJ2-5 TRBD2 TRBV18 CASSPSNRGEETQYF
TRBJ2-5 NA TRBV5-8 CASSPDDGQETQYF